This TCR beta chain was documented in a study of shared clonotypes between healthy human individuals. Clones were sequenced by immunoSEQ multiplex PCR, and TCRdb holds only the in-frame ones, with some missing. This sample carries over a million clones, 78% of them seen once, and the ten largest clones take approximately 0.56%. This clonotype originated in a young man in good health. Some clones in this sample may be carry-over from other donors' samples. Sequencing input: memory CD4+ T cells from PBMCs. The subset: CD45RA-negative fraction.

This chain's CDR3 is CASSKAKTFATVLHYSTDTQYF. The DNA of the CDR3 is TGTGCCAGCAGCAAAGCGAAGACTTTTGCGACAGTCCTTCACTATAGCACAGATACGCAGTATTTT. The rearrangement joins TRBV21-1 to TRBJ2-3; the tabulated D call, TRBD1, remains unverified against the DNA. TRBV21-1 is assigned pseudogene status. The CDR3 totals 22 residues.